This T cell receptor beta chain was recovered during a study of T-cell reconstitution after alpha-beta-depleted transplantation in children. This CDR3 contains 14 residues. Per germline, CDR1 SGHRS and CDR2 YFSETQ. Trimming took 3 bases from V and 7 from J, leaving 14 bases between them. Preparation of the TCRbeta library involved a method that used unique molecular identifiers. TCRdb re-called the PCR reads through MiXCR, storing one row per CDR3 protein. The data contain about 610,000 distinct CDR3 sequences, over 9.5% of them singletons. This clonotype originated in a human donor who donated a stem cell graft to a child with acute myeloid leukemia. The sequences come from PBMCs from the stem cell graft donor, collected from the stem cell graft. The chain links TRBV5-1 to TRBJ1-5; D remains ambiguous. CDR3 bases: TGCGCCAGCAGCTCCGGTGGGGTAGCCCAGCCCCAGCATTTT. Protein: CASSSGGVAQPQHF.